This T cell receptor beta chain was obtained from a study of shared clonotypes between healthy human individuals. The CDR3 sequence is 14 residues long. Germline V gene lookup returns CDR1 SGHVS and CDR2 FNYEAQ. Deletions cut 4 bases from V and 2 bases from J, with 10 bases between. With respect to this clone: Its antigen remains unidentified.

Clones were read by immunoSEQ multiplex PCR, and TCRdb kept only the in-frame ones, dropping some. The sample lists roughly 2.2 million clones, 85% to 95% seen once, with 0.37% in the top ten. Study results and caveats: The small donor group covered limited genetic and exposure diversity. Shared across a few donors were around 4.7% of the naive CD4 clonotypes. The authors expected sequencing depth to affect clonotype sharing among donors.

Donors included only healthy HIV-negative adults lacking recent acute infections or vaccinations. This clonotype was sampled from a man aged 18 to 30 in good health. Some clones in this sample may be carry-over from other donors' samples. Sequenced material: naive CD4+ T cells from PBMCs. Sample subset: CD45RA+ positively selected. This chain links TRBV7-6 with TRBJ2-3; D is uncertain. CDR3 sequence: CASSSGPPTDTQYF. The CDR3 DNA follows: TGTGCCAGCAGCTCCGGCCCCCCCACAGATACGCAGTATTTT. The full variable domain, rest sourced from reference TRBV7-6 and TRBJ2-3, is GAGVSQSPRYKVTKRGQDVALRCDPISGHVSLYWYRQALGQGPEFLTYFNYEAQQDKSGLPNDRFSAERPEGSISTLTIQRTEQRDSAMYRCASSSGPPTDTQYFGPGTRLTVL.